Listed here are 20 T cell receptor beta chains from one sample, sequenced in a study of blood T cell repertoires in COVID-19 (dated by TCRdb to 2018 to 2021). The library was prepared using the immunoSEQ multiplex PCR assay. TCRdb holds this immuneACCESS table with in-frame rearrangements only. Some clones are missing; in checked studies, unresolved V genes explain under half, and the rest has no known cause. For this sample there are about 200,000 clones; around 80% appear just once. The ten largest clones take up around 5.1% of the sample. Input material: peripheral blood. These receptor sequences come from a woman in her 70s with acute or convalescent COVID-19.

V usage is TRBV3-1 (or the pseudogene TRBV3-2) and J usage is TRBJ2-1; D is unclear. The germline V gene encodes CDR1 LGHDT and CDR2 YNNKEL (reference sequence). V shed 1 base and J shed 4 bases, with 5 bases lying between them. CDR3 length equals 13 residues. In DNA, the CDR3 is TGTGCCAGCAGCCAAGCTCGGTACAATGAGCAGTTCTTC. Protein product: CASSQARYNEQFF.

J is TRBJ1-1 and V is TRBV9; D gene uncertain. Deletions cut 3 bases from V and 1 base from J, with 7 bases between. The CDR3 length is 13 residues. From germline, CDR1 is SGDLS and CDR2 YYNGEE. The CDR3 loop is CASSGTPNTEAFF. The CDR3 coding sequence is TGTGCCAGCAGCGGAACTCCGAACACTGAAGCTTTCTTT.

The rearrangement links TRBV3-1 (or the pseudogene TRBV3-2) to TRBJ1-2; D is unclear. V lost 2 bases and J 6 bases, leaving 7 bases between the germline ends. Germline CDR1 reads LGHDT; CDR2 reads YNNKEL (reference sequence). The CDR3 is 12 amino acids. CDR3 bases: TGTGCCAGCAGCCAAATTTTAGATGGCTACACCTTC. Protein: CASSQILDGYTF.

The genes are TRBV6-5 and TRBJ2-7, with D unresolved. V was trimmed by 6 bases and J by 3 bases, leaving 12 bases between them. The CDR3 length is 13 residues. Per germline, CDR1 MNHEY and CDR2 SVGAGI. In nucleotides, the CDR3 is TGTGCCAGCAGGGGCGCCTTCGTCTACGAGCAGTACTTC. Protein sequence: CASRGAFVYEQYF.

This clone appeared a single time. V gene TRBV5-1 combines with J gene TRBJ2-3; TRBD2 matches 8 bases. This CDR3 contains 15 residues. From germline, CDR1 is SGHRS and CDR2 YFSETQ. Trimming took 2 bases from V and 4 from J; bases not matched to a gene: 6. The CDR3 spells CASSFSGIEADTQYF. The CDR3 region has the DNA TGCGCCAGCAGCTTTAGCGGGATTGAGGCAGATACGCAGTATTTT.

The sample holds one count of this clone. This chain joins TRBV2 and TRBJ2-5; TRBD2 is a possible D gene (5 bases). The germline V and J ends were trimmed by 4 bases and 1 base, with 7 bases remaining between them. This CDR3 spans 13 amino acids. The germline CDR1 and CDR2 sequences are SNHLY and FYNNEI. For the CDR3, the DNA is TGTGCCAGCAGTGGGGAGACCCAAGAGACCCAGTACTTC. Amino acid sequence: CASSGETQETQYF. Full variable domain (outside the CDR3, taken from reference TRBV2 and TRBJ2-5): EPEVTQTPSHQVTQMGQEVILRCVPISNHLYFYWYRQILGQKVEFLVSFYNNEISEKSEIFDDQFSVERPDGSNFTLKIRSTKLEDSAMYFCASSGETQETQYFGPGTRLLVL.

This clone was counted a single time. This chain uses TRBV3-1 (or the pseudogene TRBV3-2) with TRBJ1-4; 8 nucleotides align to TRBD1. The ends lost 2 bases at V and 10 bases at J; junction bases unmatched: 9. In germline, CDR1 is LGHDT, CDR2 YNNKEL (reference sequence). The CDR3 covers 15 residues. The CDR3 loop reads CASSQWGQGAGKLFF. Here the CDR3 DNA reads TGTGCCAGCAGCCAATGGGGGCAGGGGGCCGGAAAACTGTTTTTT.

This clone has a single count. The rearrangement uses TRBV9 and TRBJ2-6; TRBD2 aligns across 10 bases. V was pared by 3 bases and J by 3 bases, with 9 bases of the junction left unmatched. From germline, CDR1 is SGDLS and CDR2 YYNGEE. CDR3 length: 18 amino acids. The CDR3: CASSASGSGALGANVLTF. In DNA, the CDR3 is TGTGCCAGCAGCGCTAGCGGGAGTGGGGCCCTTGGGGCCAACGTCCTGACTTTC.

This clone is a singleton in its sample. V and J are TRBV3-1 (or the pseudogene TRBV3-2) and TRBJ2-1; the match to TRBD2 covers 8 bases. V shed 0 bases and J 4 bases; nucleotides not matched to a gene: 11. This CDR3 has 18 residues. The germline gives CDR1 LGHDT, CDR2 YNNKEL (reference sequence). CDR3 region: CASSQDRSPGRGYNEQFF. CDR3 bases: TGTGCCAGCAGCCAAGATCGGAGCCCCGGGAGGGGATACAATGAGCAGTTCTTC.

A single count supports this clone. DNA of the CDR3: TGCAGCGTTGGGGGCGGGACTAGCGCATATGAGCAGTTCTTC. Protein product: CSVGGGTSAYEQFF. The V and J genes are TRBV29-1 and TRBJ2-1; 10 nucleotides line up with TRBD2. CDR3 length: 14 amino acids. CDR1 and CDR2 (germline): SQVTM, ANQGSEA. V lost 4 bases and J lost 8; bases outside the gene matches: 8.

This clone has only one observation. For the CDR3, the DNA is TGTGCCAGCAGTAACCCCACTATGAACACTGAAGCTTTCTTT. It is translated as CASSNPTMNTEAFF. V usage is TRBV6-7 and J usage is TRBJ1-1, with no clear D. TRBV6-7 is known as an ORF, though its function is uncertain. V lost 5 bases and J lost 0, with 10 bases in between. CDR3 size: 14 residues.

V gene TRBV27 combines with J gene TRBJ1-6; TRBD1 might be the D (5 bases). There are 12 residues in the CDR3. With 9 bases removed from V and 8 bases from J, the gap between germline ends came to 11 bases. Germline lookup yields CDR1 MNHEY and CDR2 SMNVEV (reference sequence). The CDR3 sequence: CARITQDSPLHF. The CDR3 DNA is TGTGCCAGGATCACACAGGATTCACCCCTCCACTTT.

About this clone itself: At one boundary the junction diverges from the germline segment, which might be a read error. CDR3 bases: TGTGCTAGCAGTGCACAGGCTCCCTCGTACCAAGAGACCCAGTACTTC. Translated, it gives CASSAQAPSYQETQYF. The V gene is TRBV7-7, the J gene TRBJ2-5, with D perhaps TRBD1 (5 bases). CDR1 is SSHAT, CDR2 FNYEAQ, per germline (reference sequence). This CDR3 contains 16 residues.

The CDR3 DNA sequence: TGCGCCAGCAGCTTCGGTGTTGGGACTAGTGCAGAGACCCAGTACTTC. Translating it yields CASSFGVGTSAETQYF. V gene TRBV5-1 combines with J gene TRBJ2-5; 8 nucleotides align to TRBD2. There are 16 residues in the CDR3. J was trimmed by 4 bases and V by 2 bases; bases with no gene match: 10. In germline, CDR1 is SGHRS, CDR2 YFSETQ. The variable domain in full, with the rest retrieved from reference TRBV5-1 and TRBJ2-5, is KAGVTQTPRYLIKTRGQQVTLSCSPISGHRSVSWYQQTPGQGLQFLFEYFSETQRNKGNFPGRFSGRQFSNSRSEMNVSTLELGDSALYLCASSFGVGTSAETQYFGPGTRLLVL.

The gene calls are TRBV5-1 and TRBJ1-6; D unclear. The CDR3 extends over 15 amino acids. Trimming cost V 0 bases and J 7 bases, with 11 bases left between them. Germline lookup yields CDR1 SGHRS and CDR2 YFSETQ. The CDR3: CASSLAGGYNSPLHF. CDR3 coding DNA: TGCGCCAGCAGCTTGGCCGGAGGGTACAATTCACCCCTCCACTTT. The whole variable domain, filled in from reference TRBV5-1 and TRBJ1-6, reads KAGVTQTPRYLIKTRGQQVTLSCSPISGHRSVSWYQQTPGQGLQFLFEYFSETQRNKGNFPGRFSGRQFSNSRSEMNVSTLELGDSALYLCASSLAGGYNSPLHFGNGTRLTVT.

This chain connects TRBV5-4 to TRBJ1-6, with D perhaps matching TRBD1 (6 bases). This CDR3 comprises 12 residues. Looked up from germline, CDR1 is SGHNT and CDR2 is YYREEE (reference sequence). V was shortened by 4 bases and J by 14 bases, with 13 bases between the two germline ends. DNA for the CDR3: TGTGCCAGCAGCATGCCAGGGACATCCCTCCACTTT. This codes for CASSMPGTSLHF.

The chain combines TRBV11-2 with TRBJ2-4, with D uncertain. The CDR3 contains 13 residues. Germline lookup yields CDR1 SGHAT and CDR2 FQNNGV. Trimming removed 5 bases from V and 0 bases from J, with 5 bases in between. CDR3 bases: TGTGCCAGCAGCCCAATAGCCAAAAACATTCAGTACTTC. It translates to CASSPIAKNIQYF. Filled out from reference TRBV11-2 and TRBJ2-4, the complete variable domain reads EAGVAQSPRYKIIEKRQSVAFWCNPISGHATLYWYQQILGQGPKLLIQFQNNGVVDDSQLPKDRFSAERLKGVDSTLKIQPAKLEDSAVYLCASSPIAKNIQYFGAGTRLSVL.

The chain combines TRBV28 with TRBJ2-7, with D possibly TRBD2 on 5 matching bases. CDR3 size: 16 residues. V was clipped by 5 bases and J by 2 bases, with 19 bases between them. From germline, CDR1 is MDHEN and CDR2 SYDVKM. The CDR3 protein is CASSPIGLQPPYEQYF. The DNA for the CDR3 is TGTGCCAGCAGTCCGATCGGACTTCAACCACCCTACGAGCAGTACTTC.

This clone was seen just once. V is TRBV5-1 and J is TRBJ2-1, with TRBD1 as a possible D gene (6 bases). CDR3 length: 13 amino acids. The germline V gene has CDR1 SGHRS and CDR2 YFSETQ. V shed 0 bases and J shed 8 bases, with 9 bases lying between them. The CDR3: CASSLVTGYEQFF. The CDR3, as DNA: TGCGCCAGCAGCTTGGTTACAGGGTATGAGCAGTTCTTC.

The chain recombines TRBV25-1 with TRBJ1-1, with D maybe TRBD1 (5 bases). The germline V gene encodes CDR1 MGHDK and CDR2 SYGVNS. The CDR3 covers 13 residues. Trimming left V 7 bases short and J 1 base short, with 10 bases between. For the CDR3, the DNA is TGTGCCAGCACTTGGGGCCCGAACACTGAAGCTTTCTTT. This gives the protein CASTWGPNTEAFF.